The rows below give T cell receptor beta chains drawn from one sample of a study of T cell responses to AZD1222 COVID-19 vaccine. The protocol was immunoSEQ multiplex PCR, while the TCRdb copy is restricted to in-frame clones and leaves out a portion. This sample carries roughly 42,000 clones, 88% of them seen once, and the ten largest clones take 26%. The specimen comprised peripheral blood, sampled 28 days after the second dose of the MenACWY control vaccine. The receptors come from an adult who received the MenACWY meningococcal vaccine as a control. The CDR3 runs from the conserved cysteine through the conserved F or W. Each record gives: D gene, V gene, clone size, J gene, CDR3 protein, CDR3 DNA. D genes are given only for firm matches. The listing skips clone size in some rows; elsewhere it reads once, few, many or a size class.

>.|TRBV27|once|TRBJ2-7
CASSFRGGSHEQYF
TGTGCCAGCAGTTTTAGGGGGGGTTCTCACGAGCAGTACTTC
>.|TRBV27|.|TRBJ2-7
CASSTGSIYEQYF
TGTGCCAGCAGTACCGGCAGTATCTACGAGCAGTACTTC
>TRBD2|TRBV4-1|.|TRBJ2-5
CASSHPTSKHGETQYF
TGCGCCAGCAGCCACCCGACTAGCAAGCATGGGGAGACCCAGTACTTC
>TRBD2|TRBV4-1|.|TRBJ2-3
CASSQDRAPGLGVTDTQYF
TGCGCCAGCAGCCAAGATCGGGCTCCGGGACTAGGGGTAACAGATACGCAGTATTTT
>.|TRBV18|once|TRBJ2-3
CASQSGSRTDTQYF
TGTGCCAGCCAGTCTGGGAGCCGCACAGATACGCAGTATTTT
>.|TRBV5-4|once|TRBJ2-4
CASSLSGATAKNIQYF
TGTGCCAGCAGCCTGTCGGGAGCCACCGCCAAAAACATTCAGTACTTC
>TRBD1|TRBV6-5|few|TRBJ2-7
CASSYSGQGASEQYF
TGTGCCAGCAGTTACTCCGGACAGGGGGCAAGTGAGCAGTACTTC
>.|TRBV2|.|TRBJ1-5
CASTGGASNQPQHF
TGTGCCAGCACAGGCGGGGCTAGCAATCAGCCCCAGCATTTT
>.|TRBV5-1|.|TRBJ2-3
CASKAAGTDTQYF
TGCGCCAGCAAGGCGGCCGGCACAGATACGCAGTATTTT
>TRBD1|TRBV28|.|TRBJ1-4
CASSSPGQGLTNEKLFF
TGTGCCAGCAGTTCGCCGGGACAGGGGCTAACTAATGAAAAACTGTTTTTT
>.|TRBV6-2/TRBV6-3|.|TRBJ1-1
CASSYVQYTEAFF
TGTGCCAGCAGTTACGTCCAGTACACTGAAGCTTTCTTT
>.|TRBV27|.|TRBJ2-7
CASSLAGTGVHEQYF
TGTGCCAGCAGTCTAGCCGGGACCGGGGTCCACGAGCAGTACTTC
>.|TRBV6-5|.|TRBJ2-6
CASSPRGSGANVLTF
TGTGCCAGCAGTCCCAGGGGCTCTGGGGCCAACGTCCTGACTTTC
>TRBD2|TRBV6-5|.|TRBJ2-7
CASSGTSYEQYF
TGTGCCAGCAGCGGGACTAGCTACGAGCAGTACTTC
>.|TRBV9|.|TRBJ1-3
CASSPMGTDTIYF
TGTGCCAGCAGCCCCATGGGGACCGACACCATATATTTT
>.|TRBV28|.|TRBJ1-1
CASPGPGRRTEAFF
TGTGCCAGCCCGGGGCCGGGGCGTCGGACTGAAGCTTTCTTT
>TRBD2|TRBV7-8|.|TRBJ2-7
CASSAGTSGYEQYF
TGTGCCAGCAGTGCCGGGACTAGCGGCTACGAGCAGTACTTC
>.|TRBV29-1|.|TRBJ2-7
CSVEVFGYEQYF
TGCAGCGTTGAAGTGTTCGGATACGAGCAGTACTTC
>.|TRBV29-1|.|TRBJ2-7
CSVEDHGQEQYF
TGCAGCGTTGAAGATCACGGGCAGGAGCAGTACTTC
>.|TRBV2|.|TRBJ1-2
CASSDTGLYGYTF
TGTGCCAGCAGTGATACGGGATTATATGGCTACACCTTC
>.|TRBV30|.|TRBJ1-5
CAWSVGRDQPQHF
TGTGCCTGGAGTGTCGGGCGGGATCAGCCCCAGCATTTT
>.|TRBV2|once|TRBJ2-1
CASSEGLEGEQFF
TGTGCCAGCAGTGAAGGATTAGAGGGTGAGCAGTTCTTC
>.|TRBV5-6|.|TRBJ1-1
CASSLYRSGTEAFF
TGTGCCAGCAGCTTGTACCGCTCTGGCACTGAAGCTTTCTTT
>TRBD1|TRBV6-1|few|TRBJ2-4
CASSDDRVKNIQYF
TGTGCCAGCAGTGACGACAGGGTCAAAAACATTCAGTACTTC
>TRBD1|TRBV29-1|few|TRBJ2-7
CSVVGRGIDEQYF
TGCAGCGTTGTTGGCAGGGGGATAGACGAGCAGTACTTC
>.|TRBV2|.|TRBJ2-6
CASSGRNSGANVLTF
TGTGCCAGCAGCGGGCGTAACTCTGGGGCCAACGTCCTGACTTTC
>TRBD2|TRBV3-1/TRBV3-2|.|TRBJ2-1
CASSNPGLVANEQFF
TGTGCCAGCAGCAATCCGGGACTAGTCGCCAATGAGCAGTTCTTC
>.|TRBV19|.|TRBJ1-1
CASKGPSSPEAFF
TGTGCCAGTAAGGGACCCTCCTCCCCTGAAGCTTTCTTT
>TRBD1|TRBV19|.|TRBJ1-2
CASSTPGQGNYGYTF
TGTGCCAGTAGTACACCGGGACAGGGGAATTATGGCTACACCTTC
>.|TRBV28|.|TRBJ1-1
CASSPRQNSNTEAFF
TGTGCCAGCAGTCCGAGACAGAATTCGAACACTGAAGCTTTCTTT
>TRBD2|TRBV4-2|.|TRBJ2-5
CASSQGLAGLAETQYF
TGTGCCAGCAGCCAAGGCCTAGCGGGGCTTGCAGAGACCCAGTACTTC
>.|TRBV11-3|.|TRBJ2-1
CASSLSRNNEQFF
TGTGCCAGCAGCTTATCCAGAAACAATGAGCAGTTCTTC
>.|TRBV2|.|TRBJ2-1
CASSVWIRQFF
TGTGCCAGCAGTGTGTGGATTAGGCAGTTCTTC
>TRBD2|TRBV10-2|.|TRBJ2-1
CASSDKREGYNEQFF
TGCGCCAGCAGTGATAAGCGGGAGGGCTACAATGAGCAGTTCTTC
>.|TRBV7-9|.|TRBJ1-2
CASGAGRRNYGYTF
TGTGCCAGCGGAGCGGGGAGGAGGAACTATGGCTACACCTTC
>TRBD1|TRBV6-5|.|TRBJ1-2
CASSRPGTGGYGYTF
TGTGCCAGCAGCCGACCTGGGACAGGGGGATATGGCTACACCTTC
>TRBD1|TRBV5-1|.|TRBJ1-2
CASSRGQGGNYGYTF
TGCGCCAGCAGCAGGGGACAGGGGGGCAACTATGGCTACACCTTC
>.|TRBV21-1|.|TRBJ2-1
CASSTPERLRISYNEQFF
TGTGCCAGCAGCACCCCCGAGCGACTCCGCATATCCTACAATGAGCAGTTCTTC
>.|TRBV9|.|TRBJ1-1
CASSVAEVRDTNTEAFF
TGTGCCAGCAGCGTAGCTGAGGTACGGGACACGAACACTGAAGCTTTCTTT
>.|TRBV5-8|.|TRBJ1-3
CASSFPRPGNTIYF
TGTGCCAGCAGCTTCCCACGGCCTGGAAACACCATATATTTT
>.|TRBV7-8|.|TRBJ1-4
CASSLATEALFF
TGTGCCAGCAGCTTAGCCACCGAGGCGTTGTTTTTT
>TRBD2|TRBV3-1/TRBV3-2|.|TRBJ2-7
CASSQTGTNYYEQYF
TGTGCCAGCAGCCAGACCGGGACTAACTACTACGAGCAGTACTTC
>TRBD2|TRBV28|.|TRBJ2-1
CASSRTSGRRNEQFF
TGTGCCAGCAGCCGAACTAGCGGGAGGCGCAATGAGCAGTTCTTC
>.|TRBV4-1|.|TRBJ2-5
CASSQDARGVQETQYF
TGCGCCAGCAGCCAAGATGCCAGGGGAGTGCAAGAGACCCAGTACTTC
>TRBD1|TRBV24-1|.|TRBJ2-5
CATSDPGQGRETQYF
TGTGCCACCAGTGACCCGGGACAGGGAAGAGAGACCCAGTACTTC
>TRBD2|TRBV28|.|TRBJ2-3
CASSLLAGTSGRYTDTQYF
TGTGCCAGCAGTTTATTAGCGGGGACTAGCGGGAGATACACAGATACGCAGTATTTT
>TRBD2|TRBV19|.|TRBJ2-1
CASSLASGASYNEQFF
TGTGCCAGTAGTTTAGCTAGCGGAGCCTCCTACAATGAGCAGTTCTTC
>.|TRBV2|.|TRBJ2-7
CASSVTPSEVGQYF
TGTGCCAGCAGCGTTACCCCTAGCGAGGTAGGGCAGTACTTC
>.|TRBV27|.|TRBJ2-3
CASSPRRSTDTQYF
TGTGCCAGCAGTCCCAGGAGAAGCACAGATACGCAGTATTTT
>TRBD2|TRBV27|.|TRBJ2-7
CASSQSPGTRAYEQYF
TGTGCCAGCAGTCAGAGTCCCGGGACTAGGGCGTACGAGCAGTACTTC
>TRBD1|TRBV6-5|.|TRBJ1-2
CASRSRGVNYGYTF
TGTGCCAGCAGATCCAGGGGGGTTAACTATGGCTACACCTTC
>TRBD1|TRBV28|.|TRBJ1-2
CASSKNRDRNYGYTF
TGTGCCAGCAGCAAGAACCGGGACAGGAACTATGGCTACACCTTC
>.|TRBV4-1|.|TRBJ2-5
CASSQEGTVSRGFTETQYF
TGCGCCAGCAGCCAAGAAGGGACGGTTTCAAGGGGGTTTACAGAGACCCAGTACTTC
>.|TRBV19|.|TRBJ2-6
CASSNRQAGSGANVLTF
TGTGCCAGTAGTAACCGACAGGCCGGCTCTGGGGCCAACGTCCTGACTTTC